Each of the 10 T cell receptor beta chains below was sequenced from the same sample in a study of a mutant IDH1 vaccine in newly diagnosed glioma. Time point: week 11, during vaccination. Alongside topical imiquimod, each dose of vaccine comprised 300 ug of mutant IDH1 20-mer peptide. The assay was immunoSEQ multiplex PCR, and TCRdb's table has in-frame clones only and misses some. Of about 36,000 clones in the sample, 75% to 90% are singletons; the top ten hold around 15%. These receptors have no identified antigens. The starting material was peripheral blood mononuclear cells (PBMCs), obtained from a glioma patient whose treatment included an IDH1 peptide vaccine. The source is a woman between 25 and 40 years old with glioma. Some clones in this sample may be carry-over from other donors' samples.

The genes are TRBV30 and TRBJ2-3; TRBD1 matches 8 bases. The germline V gene encodes CDR1 GTSNPN and CDR2 SVGIG (reference sequence). Trimming took 0 bases from V and 1 from J; bases not matched to a gene: 0. The CDR3 is made up of 14 amino acids. The CDR3 loop is CAWSVQGGTDTQYF. The DNA for the CDR3 is TGTGCCTGGAGTGTACAGGGGGGCACAGATACGCAGTATTTT.

The chain combines TRBV2 with TRBJ2-5, with D possibly called TRBD1 or TRBD2 (5 bases each). This CDR3 spans 13 amino acids. Germline V CDR1 and CDR2: SNHLY, FYNNEI. Trimming left V 6 bases short and J 8 bases short, with 16 bases between. As DNA, the CDR3 is TGTGCCAGCAGGACAGTCCCCGGGGAAACCCAGTACTTC. Protein: CASRTVPGETQYF.

The chain couples TRBV7-8 to TRBJ2-5, with 16 bases identical to TRBD2. The germline gives CDR1 SGHVS, CDR2 FQNEAQ. With 4 bases clipped from V and 2 bases from J, the junction kept 7 bases outside the gene matches. CDR3 size: 18 residues. CDR3 DNA sequence: TGTGCCAGCAGCTCGGGACTAGCGGGAGGGTTCTCGCAAGAGACCCAGTACTTC. This translates into CASSSGLAGGFSQETQYF.

V gene TRBV2 combines with J gene TRBJ1-2, with D hard to call. V was pared by 7 bases and J by 4 bases, with 10 bases between. Germline V gives CDR1 SNHLY, CDR2 FYNNEI. The CDR3 has 12 residues. CDR3 in amino acids: CASTTSRYGYTF. CDR3 bases: TGTGCCAGCACCACCAGTCGCTATGGCTACACCTTC.

The gene calls are TRBV4-2 and TRBJ1-2; D ambiguous. Germline values: CDR1 LGHNA, CDR2 YNFKEQ. V lost 0 bases, J lost 4 bases, and 9 bases lay in between. The CDR3 is 14 residues long. The CDR3 nucleotides are TGTGCCAGCAGCCAAGATGGGCCGAGCTATGGCTACACCTTC. It codes for CASSQDGPSYGYTF.

This clone was counted once. The chain is built from TRBV5-4 and TRBJ2-7; no clear D. The CDR3 is 15 amino acids. CDR1 SGHNT and CDR2 YYREEE come from the germline V gene (reference sequence). Between the trimmed V and J ends, which lost 3 bases and 3 bases, there was a span of 16 bases. The DNA of the CDR3 is TGTGCCAGCAGCTCGGATTGGGGTCCCAACTACGAGCAGTACTTC. It yields the protein CASSSDWGPNYEQYF.

The gene calls are TRBV7-9 and TRBJ2-7; D uncertain. Trimming removed 2 bases at V and 10 bases at J, with 9 bases between. The CDR3 is 11 residues long. Germline CDR1 reads SEHNR; CDR2 reads FQNEAQ (reference sequence). CDR3 coding DNA: TGTGCCAGCAGCTTAATCGAAGTACAGTACTTC. Protein product: CASSLIEVQYF. Combining the CDR3 with reference TRBV7-9 and TRBJ2-7 gives the whole variable domain DTGVSQNPRHKITKRGQNVTFRCDPISEHNRLYWYRQTLGQGPEFLTYFQNEAQLEKSRLLSDRFSAERPKGSFSTLEIQRTEQGDSAMYLCASSLIEVQYFGPGTRLTVT.

There are a few counts of this clone. The V gene is TRBV5-6, the J gene TRBJ1-1, with 10 bases identical to TRBD1. V lost 4 bases to trimming and J lost 0 bases; unmatched junction nucleotides: 9. Per the germline V gene, CDR1 is SGHDT and CDR2 is YYEEEE. The CDR3 spans 17 residues. CDR3 nucleotide sequence: TGTGCCAGCAGCGACGGGACAGGGGCCCGCCTGAACACTGAAGCTTTCTTT. It specifies CASSDGTGARLNTEAFF.

This clone came up once. The chain is built from TRBV30 and TRBJ2-1; D assignment may be TRBD1 or TRBD2 (5 bases each). This CDR3 is built from 13 residues. V was clipped by 3 bases and J by 3 bases, with 9 bases between them. Per the germline V gene, CDR1 is GTSNPN and CDR2 is SVGIG (reference sequence). The CDR3 sequence: CAWSREIYNEQFF. In nucleotides, the CDR3 is TGTGCCTGGAGCAGGGAGATCTACAATGAGCAGTTCTTC.

The chain uses TRBV7-2 and TRBJ1-2; weak D call: TRBD1 (5 bases). The CDR3 extends over 14 amino acids. The germline V and J ends were trimmed by 3 bases and 3 bases, with 11 bases remaining between them. CDR1 and CDR2 (germline): SGHTA, FQGNSA. This CDR3 reads CASSFNQGDYGYTF. The CDR3 DNA reads as TGTGCCAGCAGCTTCAACCAGGGAGACTATGGCTACACCTTC.